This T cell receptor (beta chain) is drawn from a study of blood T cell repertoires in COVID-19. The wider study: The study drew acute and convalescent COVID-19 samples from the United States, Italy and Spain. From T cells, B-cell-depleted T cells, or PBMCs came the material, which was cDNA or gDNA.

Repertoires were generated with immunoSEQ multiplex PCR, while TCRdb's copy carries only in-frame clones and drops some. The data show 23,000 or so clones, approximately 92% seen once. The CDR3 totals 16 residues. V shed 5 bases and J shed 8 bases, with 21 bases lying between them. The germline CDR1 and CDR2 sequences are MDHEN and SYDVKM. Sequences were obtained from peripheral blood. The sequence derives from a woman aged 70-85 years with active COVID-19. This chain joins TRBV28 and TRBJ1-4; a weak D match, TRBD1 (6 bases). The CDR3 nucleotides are TGTGCCAGCAGTACGATTGAAACAGGGAGAGAGGAAAAACTGTTTTTT. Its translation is CASSTIETGREEKLFF.